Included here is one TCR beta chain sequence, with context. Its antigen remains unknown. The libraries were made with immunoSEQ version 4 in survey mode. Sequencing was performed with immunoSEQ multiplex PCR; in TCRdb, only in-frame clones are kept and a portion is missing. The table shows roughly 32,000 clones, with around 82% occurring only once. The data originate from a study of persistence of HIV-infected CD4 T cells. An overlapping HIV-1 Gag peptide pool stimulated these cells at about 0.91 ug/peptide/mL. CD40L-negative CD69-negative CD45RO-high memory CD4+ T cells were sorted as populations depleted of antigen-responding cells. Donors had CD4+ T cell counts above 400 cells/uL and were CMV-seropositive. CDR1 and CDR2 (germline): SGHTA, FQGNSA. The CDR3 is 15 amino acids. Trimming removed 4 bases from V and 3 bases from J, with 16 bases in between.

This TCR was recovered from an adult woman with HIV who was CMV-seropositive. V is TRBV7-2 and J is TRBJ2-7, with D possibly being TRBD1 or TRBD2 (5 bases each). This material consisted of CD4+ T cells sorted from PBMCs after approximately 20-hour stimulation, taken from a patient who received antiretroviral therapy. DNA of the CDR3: TGTGCCAGCAGCTATCAACGGGGCCAGAACTACGAGCAGTACTTC. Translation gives CASSYQRGQNYEQYF.